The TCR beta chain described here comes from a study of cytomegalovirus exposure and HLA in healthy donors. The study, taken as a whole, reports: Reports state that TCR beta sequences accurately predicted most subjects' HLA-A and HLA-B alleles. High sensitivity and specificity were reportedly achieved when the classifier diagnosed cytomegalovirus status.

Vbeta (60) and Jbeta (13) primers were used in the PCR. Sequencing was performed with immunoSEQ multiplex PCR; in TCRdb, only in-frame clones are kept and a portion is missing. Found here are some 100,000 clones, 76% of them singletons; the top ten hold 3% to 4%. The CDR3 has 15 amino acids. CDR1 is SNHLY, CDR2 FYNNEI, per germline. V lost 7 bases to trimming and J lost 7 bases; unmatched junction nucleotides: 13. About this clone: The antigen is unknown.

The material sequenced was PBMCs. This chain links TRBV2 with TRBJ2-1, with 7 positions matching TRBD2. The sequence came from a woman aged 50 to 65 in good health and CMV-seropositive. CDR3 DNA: TGTGCCAGCACCTCAGAGGGCGGGAGTTATAATGAGCAGTTCTTC. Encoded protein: CASTSEGGSYNEQFF.